This T cell receptor beta chain was captured in a study of blood T cell repertoires in COVID-19. Study-level background: From the United States, Italy and Spain came samples of acute and convalescent COVID-19. PBMCs, B-cell-depleted T cells, or T cells were the source of the cDNA or gDNA that made up the material.

As handled by the study authors: From reference gene primer amplification, estimates of nucleated cell counts were derived. Profiling relied on immunoSEQ multiplex PCR, and the TCRdb table lists in-frame clones only, not all of them. The DNA was the basis for D and trimming; V, J and clone size are from that table. The sample gives around 270,000 clones, 84% of which show up once; about 1.5% is in the top ten. This CDR3 comprises 16 residues. The germline gives CDR1 MNHEY, CDR2 SVGAGI. The ends were cut back, 0 bases at V and 5 bases at J, with 16 bases in the middle. This clonotype was sampled from a woman aged 40 to 55 who had recovered from COVID-19. V is TRBV6-5 and J is TRBJ2-5; D is undetermined. The sequencing sample was made of peripheral blood. CDR3 sequence reads: CASSYSIGLVKETQYF. Here the CDR3 DNA reads TGTGCCAGCAGTTACTCGATAGGTCTAGTGAAGGAGACCCAGTACTTC.